These 19 T cell receptor beta chains share one sample of origin, sequenced in a study of shared clonotypes between healthy human individuals (TCRdb year 2020). Library preparation employed the immunoSEQ multiplex PCR assay. Imported from immuneACCESS, the table was reduced by TCRdb to in-frame sequences with V and J called. These copies leave out some clones; in studies compared against another copy, an unresolved V gene accounts for under half, and the cause of the remainder is not known. Here the sample has over a million clones; 95% to 99% occur a single time. The ten largest account for about 0.45% of the sample. The sequenced sample consisted of naive CD4+ T cells sorted from blood. What this sample's cell subset or site label stands for: CD45RA+ positively selected. The receptor set was obtained from a man in his thirties or forties in good health.

This clone was seen once. The chain combines TRBV7-7 with TRBJ2-5, with no clear D. Germline CDR1 SSHAT, CDR2 FNYEAQ (reference sequence). This CDR3 is built from 14 residues. V gave up 2 bases and J gave up 5 bases, with 12 bases separating them. The CDR3 region is CASSLWDAGETQYF. CDR3 in DNA: TGTGCCAGCAGCTTATGGGATGCTGGGGAGACCCAGTACTTC.

The DNA for the CDR3 is TGCGCCAGCAGCCCCTGGCGGCCGCGAGCCTACAATGAGCAGTTCTTC. It yields the protein CASSPWRPRAYNEQFF. The rearrangement uses TRBV5-1 and TRBJ2-1; D uncertain. Germline V CDR1 and CDR2: SGHRS, YFSETQ. The V and J ends lost 4 bases and 2 bases respectively, with 16 bases between them. This CDR3 has 16 amino acids.

The CDR3 sequence: CASSRFPQGSYEQYF. In DNA form, the CDR3 reads TGTGCCAGCAGCCGCTTCCCCCAGGGTTCCTACGAGCAGTACTTC. J is TRBJ2-7 and V is TRBV5-5, with D tentatively TRBD1 (5 bases). V shed 4 bases and J shed 1 base, with 15 bases lying between them. The CDR3 extends over 15 amino acids. Germline V gene sequence: CDR1 SGHKS, CDR2 YYEKEE (reference sequence).

Only one count was recorded for this clone. The V gene is TRBV6-5, the J gene TRBJ2-1; D remains unclear. The germline V gene encodes CDR1 MNHEY and CDR2 SVGAGI. The CDR3 consists of 14 residues. Trimming shortened V by 2 bases and J by 5 bases, and 10 bases separated the two germline ends. The chain's CDR3 is CASSYASPDNEQFF. The CDR3 DNA reads as TGTGCCAGCAGTTACGCTAGTCCAGACAATGAGCAGTTCTTC.

V gene TRBV7-8 combines with J gene TRBJ2-6; 9 bases fit TRBD1. Germline-derived CDR1 and CDR2 are SGHVS and FQNEAQ. With 5 bases clipped from V and 0 bases from J, the junction kept 11 bases outside the gene matches. The CDR3 runs to 19 residues. The CDR3 is CASSVPGQGLDSGANVLTF. The CDR3 DNA reads TGTGCCAGCAGCGTACCGGGACAGGGTTTAGACTCTGGGGCCAACGTCCTGACTTTC.

The rearrangement uses TRBV11-3 and TRBJ2-1; D uncertain. Per germline, CDR1 SGHNT and CDR2 YENEEA. There are 13 residues in the CDR3. V was clipped by 0 bases and J by 9 bases, with 9 bases between them. The CDR3 DNA reads TGTGCCAGCAGCTTAGATGGGTCGGGTGAGCAGTTCTTC. Its translation is CASSLDGSGEQFF.

The rearrangement uses TRBV10-1 and TRBJ2-1; D is possibly TRBD1 or TRBD2 (5 bases each). CDR1 and CDR2 from the germline V gene are WNHNN and SYGVQD (reference sequence). With 6 bases removed from V and 4 bases from J, the gap between germline ends came to 10 bases. The CDR3 totals 13 residues. CDR3 DNA: TGCGCCAGCAGCCCGGGACGTTACAATGAGCAGTTCTTC. Encoded protein: CASSPGRYNEQFF.

The rearrangement uses TRBV6-1 and TRBJ2-1, with D perhaps matching TRBD1 or TRBD2 (5 bases each). The CDR3 runs to 15 residues. Germline-derived CDR1 and CDR2 are MNHNS and SASEGT. V dropped 1 base and J dropped 5 bases, with 12 bases sitting between them. CDR3 loop: CASSEEPGLHNEQFF. CDR3 sequence (DNA): TGTGCCAGCAGTGAAGAACCGGGGCTACACAATGAGCAGTTCTTC.

The chain carries TRBV19 and TRBJ2-1; weak D call: TRBD2 (6 bases). Germline lookup yields CDR1 LNHDA and CDR2 SQIVND (reference sequence). V was pared by 1 base and J by 3 bases, with 7 bases between. The CDR3 is 14 amino acids. The DNA for the CDR3 is TGTGCCAGTAGTATAGGAGCGGGCTACAATGAGCAGTTCTTC. This gives the protein CASSIGAGYNEQFF.

The chain uses TRBV5-4 and TRBJ1-2, with D possibly matching TRBD1 (6 bases). This CDR3 comprises 16 residues. V was trimmed by 0 bases and J by 0 bases, leaving 12 bases between them. Germline V gene data show CDR1 as SGHNT and CDR2 as YYREEE (reference sequence). The CDR3 DNA is TGTGCCAGCAGCTTGGGTTCAGGGGAAACTAACTATGGCTACACCTTC. Amino acid sequence: CASSLGSGETNYGYTF.

This chain joins TRBV23-1 and TRBJ1-2; D is ambiguous. TRBV23-1 is given ORF status, its function remaining uncertain. V lost 2 bases to trimming and J lost 0 bases, with 25 bases between them. The CDR3 has 20 residues. CDR3 sequence (DNA): TGCGCCAGCAGTCAAACCGATACACAGTTGCCCTTGTCAGCTAACTATGGCTACACCTTC. Its protein is CASSQTDTQLPLSANYGYTF.

This chain connects TRBV18 to TRBJ1-5; maybe TRBD1 (5 bases). Trimming took off 4 bases at V and 1 base at J, with 8 bases between the two ends. The CDR3 contains 14 residues. CDR1 is KGHSH, CDR2 LQKENI, per germline. The CDR3 protein is CASSQRDSNQPQHF. The CDR3 nucleotides read TGTGCCAGCTCACAACGGGACAGCAATCAGCCCCAGCATTTT.

The chain has TRBV27 and TRBJ2-1; 7 bases align to TRBD2. CDR3 size: 16 residues. V lost 3 bases to trimming and J lost 2 bases; unmatched junction nucleotides: 7. The germline V gene has CDR1 MNHEY and CDR2 SMNVEV (reference sequence). The CDR3 reads CASSFLAGLAYNEQFF. The CDR3, as DNA: TGTGCCAGCAGTTTTTTAGCGGGCCTGGCCTACAATGAGCAGTTCTTC.

CDR3 amino acids: CASSYSPGSIQYF. CDR3 nucleotides: TGTGCCAGCAGTTACTCGCCGGGAAGCATTCAGTACTTC. The rearrangement joins TRBV6-6 to TRBJ2-4, with a possible D match to TRBD2 (5 bases). V was clipped by 0 bases and J by 9 bases, with 9 bases between them. CDR1 is MNHNY, CDR2 SVGAGI, per germline (reference sequence). This CDR3 region has 13 residues.

The chain uses TRBV7-2 and TRBJ2-1, with a weak D call TRBD1 (7 bases). V was trimmed by 5 bases and J by 2 bases, leaving 13 bases between them. Germline CDR1 SGHTA, CDR2 FQGNSA. The CDR3 sequence is 15 residues long. CDR3 residues: CASSPRDRPYNEQFF. CDR3 sequence (DNA): TGTGCCAGCAGCCCGCGGGACAGACCCTACAATGAGCAGTTCTTC.

The chain joins TRBV15 to TRBJ2-3; 8 nucleotides agree with TRBD2. With V trimmed by 6 bases and J by 8 bases, 10 bases remained unmatched. Germline values: CDR1 LNHNV, CDR2 YYDKDF (reference sequence). The CDR3 sequence is 14 residues long. DNA for the CDR3: TGTGCCACCAGGGAAGCGGGAGCGGAGGGTACGCAGTATTTT. Protein product: CATREAGAEGTQYF.

This chain connects TRBV18 to TRBJ1-1; no definite D call. CDR3 length equals 17 residues. Trimming stripped 4 bases from V and 0 bases from J, with 18 bases between. From germline, CDR1 is KGHSH and CDR2 LQKENI. CDR3 sequence reads: CASSLMAIRRLNTEAFF. CDR3 nucleotide sequence: TGTGCCAGCTCACTTATGGCTATCAGGCGGCTGAACACTGAAGCTTTCTTT.

The V gene is TRBV7-8, the J gene TRBJ2-7; TRBD1 agrees at 8 bases. The CDR3 runs 16 residues. Looked up from germline, CDR1 is SGHVS and CDR2 is FQNEAQ. V gave up 1 base and J gave up 0 bases; unmatched junction bases: 5. CDR3 amino acids: CASSLGTGRNSYEQYF. For the CDR3, the DNA is TGTGCCAGCAGCTTAGGGACAGGGCGAAACTCCTACGAGCAGTACTTC.

Regarding this clone: An end of the junction differs from the germline gene, which may be a read error. The chain has TRBV28 and TRBJ2-7; no firm D call. Germline V gene sequence: CDR1 MDHEN, CDR2 SYDVKM. The CDR3 sequence is 11 residues long. CDR3 region: CASSLSQENFF. The CDR3 coding sequence is TGTGCCAGCAGTTTGTCGCAGGAAAACTTCTTC.